This entry features one T cell receptor beta chain sequence. No antigen is known for it. This specimen comes from a study of T-cell reconstitution after alpha-beta-depleted transplantation in children. Study observations and caveats: By one year post-transplant, T-cell counts and diversity largely arose from T cells that were newly produced. Several hundred graft clones that had expanded were reportedly the source of alpha-beta T cells about two months after transplant.

The authors prepared the TCRbeta library with unique molecular identifiers. TCRdb itself ran the PCR reads through MiXCR, one entry per CDR3 protein. The data contain 300,000 to 400,000 distinct CDR3 sequences, around 15% of them seen just once; the ten biggest clones take up around 41%. After removal of 2 bases from V and 7 bases from J, the junction contained 4 bases not matched to a gene. There are 15 residues in the CDR3. The source of this sequence is a male patient between 2 and 15 years old who had a stem cell transplant for acute lymphoblastic leukemia, so the T cells may come from the graft donor. The chain links TRBV12-3 or TRBV12-4 to TRBJ2-1; 11 bases are a match to TRBD1. Sample: PBMCs, mostly from graft donor cells, taken 360 days after TCRalphabeta/CD19-depleted stem cell transplant. Written as DNA, the CDR3 is TGTGCCAGCAGTTTATGGACAGGGGGCGAAAATGAGCAGTTCTTC. Translating gives CASSLWTGGENEQFF.